This T cell receptor beta chain was captured by sequencing in a study of PD-L1 blockade in urothelial cancer. In the study overall: Patients took up atezolizumab at some point between 2014 and 2015 at 1,200 mg intravenously every 3 weeks.

Each PCR reaction had synthetic TCR analog templates spiked into it. Sequencing used immunoSEQ multiplex PCR; TCRdb keeps in-frame clones, though not all of them. The sample has approximately 50,000 clones; roughly 80% are singletons. The CDR3 sequence is 10 residues long. The germline V and J ends were trimmed by 3 bases and 10 bases, with 9 bases remaining between them. CDR1 and CDR2 from the germline V gene are DFQATT and SNEGSKA (reference sequence). Time point reported: pretreatment peripheral blood. Patients' urothelial carcinoma was locally advanced or metastatic. The receptor comes from a man aged 65 to 79 with urothelial cancer. The chain uses TRBV20-1 and TRBJ1-1; the D gene is possibly TRBD1 (5 bases). Sequencing was performed on PBMCs, taken around atezolizumab (anti-PD-L1) treatment. CDR3 sequence (DNA): TGCAGTGCTAGCATAGGGGTAGCTTTCTTT. This gives the protein CSASIGVAFF.